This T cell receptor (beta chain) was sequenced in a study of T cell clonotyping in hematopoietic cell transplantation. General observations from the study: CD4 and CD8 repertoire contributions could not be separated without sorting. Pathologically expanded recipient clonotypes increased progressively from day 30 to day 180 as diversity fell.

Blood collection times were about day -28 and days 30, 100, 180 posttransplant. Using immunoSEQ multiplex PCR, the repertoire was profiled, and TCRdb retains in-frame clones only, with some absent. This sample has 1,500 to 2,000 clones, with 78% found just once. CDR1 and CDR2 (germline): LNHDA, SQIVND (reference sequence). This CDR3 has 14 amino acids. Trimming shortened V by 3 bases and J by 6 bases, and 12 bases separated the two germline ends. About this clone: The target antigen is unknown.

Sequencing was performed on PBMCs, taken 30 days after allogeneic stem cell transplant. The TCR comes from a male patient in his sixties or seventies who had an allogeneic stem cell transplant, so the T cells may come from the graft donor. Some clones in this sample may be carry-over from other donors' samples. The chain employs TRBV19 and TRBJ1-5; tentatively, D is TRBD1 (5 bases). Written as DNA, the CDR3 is TGTGCCAGTAGTATGGGGGGGGGAGGTCAGCCCCAGCATTTT. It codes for CASSMGGGGQPQHF.